Presented here are 6 T cell receptor beta chains from one specimen sequenced in a study of Ad26.COV2.S vaccination and SARS-CoV-2 variants. The protocol was immunoSEQ multiplex PCR, while the TCRdb copy is restricted to in-frame clones and leaves out a portion. The sample holds 200,000 to 300,000 clones, 70% to 90% seen once. Treatment noted: 19 received Ad26.COV2.S at low or high dose, single or two shots; 5 received placebo; per-sample allocation not given. The investigators took samples on day 63 after the first vaccine or placebo injection. Material: peripheral blood, obtained in a trial of Ad26.COV2.S vaccine versus placebo. The receptors derive from a person aged 18-60 years who received the Ad26.COV2.S COVID-19 vaccine or a placebo.

The chain carries TRBV10-2 and TRBJ1-6; D might be TRBD1 (5 bases). Trimming stripped 2 bases from V and 8 bases from J, with 7 bases between. Germline V lookup: CDR1 WSHSY, CDR2 SAAADI. This CDR3 is built from 13 residues. CDR3: CASSETGDSPLHF. CDR3 DNA: TGCGCCAGCAGTGAGACAGGAGATTCACCCCTCCACTTT.

This clone appeared once. The chain couples TRBV4-1 to TRBJ2-2; D is possibly TRBD2 (6 bases). CDR3 length: 14 amino acids. Trimming shortened V by 6 bases and J by 3 bases, and 11 bases separated the two germline ends. Germline CDR1 and CDR2: MGHRA and YSYEKL. CDR3 in amino acids: CASRVREDTGELFF. Here the CDR3 DNA reads TGCGCCAGCAGAGTGAGGGAGGACACCGGGGAGCTGTTTTTT.

This chain joins TRBV19 and TRBJ1-5; D perhaps matches TRBD1 (5 bases). Germline CDR1 and CDR2: LNHDA and SQIVND (reference sequence). The CDR3 is 15 amino acids. V dropped 6 bases and J dropped 1 base, with 13 bases sitting between them. The CDR3 nucleotides are TGTGCCAGTAGGGGCCGGGGGGTAAGCAATCAGCCCCAGCATTTT. Translated: CASRGRGVSNQPQHF.

V gene TRBV11-2 combines with J gene TRBJ2-7; D remains ambiguous. Trimming took 1 base from V and 5 from J, leaving 24 bases between them. This CDR3 has 18 residues. CDR1 is SGHAT, CDR2 FQNNGV, per germline. This CDR3 is CASSLGGFVYPPIHEQYF. The CDR3 nucleotides are TGTGCCAGCAGCTTAGGAGGCTTTGTGTATCCCCCCATCCACGAGCAGTACTTC.

CDR3 loop: CASSLAPGGVYSNQPQHF. In DNA form, the CDR3 reads TGCGCCAGCAGCTTGGCCCCGGGAGGGGTGTATAGCAATCAGCCCCAGCATTTT. This chain links TRBV5-1 with TRBJ1-5; D perhaps matches TRBD1 (5 bases). V was cut by 0 bases and J by 0 bases, with 16 bases left in between. The germline CDR1 and CDR2 sequences are SGHRS and YFSETQ. The CDR3 loop spans 18 amino acids. Together with reference TRBV5-1 and TRBJ1-5, the CDR3 gives the full variable domain: KAGVTQTPRYLIKTRGQQVTLSCSPISGHRSVSWYQQTPGQGLQFLFEYFSETQRNKGNFPGRFSGRQFSNSRSEMNVSTLELGDSALYLCASSLAPGGVYSNQPQHFGDGTRLSIL.

This chain uses TRBV28 with TRBJ1-1, with a tentative D call TRBD1 (6 bases). V lost 5 bases, J lost 5 bases, and 24 bases lay in between. Per germline, CDR1 MDHEN and CDR2 SYDVKM. The CDR3 has 17 residues. CDR3 nucleotides: TGTGCCAGCAGTCTTTGGAGCCTTCTTCAGGGGTGGACTGAAGCTTTCTTT. Protein product: CASSLWSLLQGWTEAFF.